This T cell receptor beta chain was sequenced for a study of blood T cell repertoires in COVID-19. About the research overall: Sources were T cells, B-cell-depleted T cells, or PBMCs; the material itself was cDNA or gDNA.

Measured with immunoSEQ multiplex PCR; TCRdb has only the in-frame clones, and not every one. This repertoire shows 200,000 to 250,000 clones, 80% to 90% found once; its top ten account for approximately 3.5%. Within 2 weeks of study entry, exposed participants had contacted a PCR-confirmed or clinician-diagnosed COVID-19 case. Unmatched junction bases numbered 10, after V lost 5 bases and J lost 6 bases. Germline CDR1 is SGHNT and CDR2 is YYREEE (reference sequence). This CDR3 is built from 15 residues. This TCR was sampled from a woman younger than 45 who had been exposed to COVID-19. The chain recombines TRBV5-4 with TRBJ2-1; TRBD2 matches at 8 bases. The specimen sequenced was PBMCs or T cells enriched from blood (not recorded which). CDR3 in amino acids: CASRAPGGRSNEQFF. As DNA, the CDR3 is TGTGCCAGCAGGGCGCCGGGGGGGCGCAGCAATGAGCAGTTCTTC.